The next 2 T cell receptor beta chains were all read from a single sample in a study of identifying expanded T cells in peripheral blood. Data came from immunoSEQ multiplex PCR; TCRdb stores just in-frame clones and leaves some out. The table records about 100,000 clones, roughly 88% of them present only once. Source material: blood. These receptors all come from a person between 18 and 75 years old in good health.

This clone was detected once. The rearrangement uses TRBV7-6 and TRBJ2-7; TRBD1 matches 9 bases. The CDR3 totals 14 residues. Germline lookup yields CDR1 SGHVS and CDR2 FNYEAQ. V lost 5 bases and J lost 6; bases outside the gene matches: 8. CDR3 residues: CASSRQGGSAEQYF. As DNA, the CDR3 is TGTGCCAGCAGCCGACAGGGGGGGAGTGCCGAGCAGTACTTC.

This sequence joins TRBV2 and TRBJ1-2, with D possibly matching TRBD1 (5 bases). The CDR3 extends over 13 amino acids. Trimming shortened V by 6 bases and J by 4 bases, and 12 bases separated the two germline ends. Germline V lookup: CDR1 SNHLY, CDR2 FYNNEI. The DNA for the CDR3 is TGTGCCAGCAGCCCGGGAGGGACCTATGGCTACACCTTC. Encoded protein: CASSPGGTYGYTF.